Each of the 3 T cell receptor beta chains below was sequenced from the same sample in a study of cytotoxic CD8 clonotypes in ibrutinib-treated CLL. Measured with immunoSEQ multiplex PCR; TCRdb has only the in-frame clones, and not every one. The profile covers about 200,000 clones, with around 75% appearing a single time and roughly 5.8% taken by the ten largest. The source was PBMCs, collected after 12 months of ibrutinib treatment. These receptors originate from a human donor with chronic lymphocytic leukemia.

The DNA for the CDR3 is TGTGCCTGCACCCCCCGGGACAGGACCCCCTACGAGCAGTACTTC. Its translation: CACTPRDRTPYEQYF. The chain recombines TRBV30 with TRBJ2-7; TRBD1 aligns across 8 bases. The germline V gene has CDR1 GTSNPN and CDR2 SVGIG (reference sequence). With V trimmed by 6 bases and J by 2 bases, 12 bases remained unmatched. This CDR3 spans 15 amino acids.

The V gene is TRBV30, the J gene TRBJ2-3; 8 bases fit TRBD2. The CDR3 loop spans 15 amino acids. Germline CDR1 is GTSNPN and CDR2 is SVGIG (reference sequence). J lost 5 bases, V lost 0 bases, and 7 bases had no gene match. As DNA, the CDR3 is TGTGCCTGGAGTGTTGGGCCGGGAGGGCAAGATACGCAGTATTTT. This codes for CAWSVGPGGQDTQYF. Variable domain in full (rest from reference TRBV30 and TRBJ2-3): SQTIHQWPATLVQPVGSPLSLECTVEGTSNPNLYWYRQAAGRGLQLLFYSVGIGQISSEVPQNLSASRPQDRQFILSSKKLLLSDSGFYLCAWSVGPGGQDTQYFGPGTRLTVL.

J is TRBJ2-7 and V is TRBV4-2; 9 bases fit TRBD2. Looked up from germline, CDR1 is LGHNA and CDR2 is YNFKEQ. V trimming: 1 base; J trimming: 7 bases; junction bases outside the gene matches: 11. There are 16 residues in the CDR3. The CDR3 loop is CASSQVKASGVQEQYF. The CDR3 DNA reads as TGTGCCAGCAGCCAAGTAAAGGCTAGCGGGGTCCAGGAGCAGTACTTC.